This T cell receptor (beta chain) was recorded in a study of control samples from healthy donors and cancer patients. The method was immunoSEQ multiplex PCR; TCRdb's version includes in-frame clones alone and lacks a portion of them. The sample has around 150,000 clones; approximately 88% are singletons. Germline assignment: CDR1 LGHDT and CDR2 YNNKEL (reference sequence). This CDR3 is 13 amino acids long. V lost 5 bases to trimming and J lost 4 bases, with 11 bases between them. Sequencing used blood. This chain connects TRBV3-1 (or the pseudogene TRBV3-2) to TRBJ2-5; D gene uncertain. The TCR comes from a young man in good health. CDR3 nucleotide sequence: TGTGCCAGCAGCTCCCGACCGGGAGAGACCCAGTACTTC. It codes for CASSSRPGETQYF.